This T cell receptor (beta chain) came from a study of OX40 agonist ivuxolimab in advanced cancers. About the research overall: Previous treatment with anti-PD-1, anti-PD-L1 or anti-CTLA-4 therapy was allowed; about 40% had received some. Regarding the study as a whole: Doses of 0.1 to 3.0 mg/kg were accompanied by clonal expansion of CD4+ and CD8+ blood T cells by week 6.

Produced via immunoSEQ multiplex PCR; TCRdb's table is partial and in-frame only. The sample carries 90,000 to 150,000 clones, 75% to 90% recorded once. Comment on this clone: Its antigen is as yet unknown.

Autoimmune disease history or systemic immunosuppression was exclusionary. Germline CDR1 and CDR2: SGHRS and YFSETQ. The CDR3 sequence is 15 residues long. Trimming removed 7 bases from V and 5 bases from J, with 21 bases in between. The source material was CD4+ or CD8+ T cells sorted from blood, sampled in a trial of the OX40 agonist ivuxolimab. The chain couples TRBV5-1 to TRBJ2-5; weak D call: TRBD2 (5 bases). The TCR comes from an adult with an advanced solid tumor such as melanoma, head and neck, liver or kidney cancer. Here the CDR3 DNA reads TGCGCCAGCGGACCTACCGGAGCGGCTACGGAGACCCAGTACTTC. Its translation is CASGPTGAATETQYF.